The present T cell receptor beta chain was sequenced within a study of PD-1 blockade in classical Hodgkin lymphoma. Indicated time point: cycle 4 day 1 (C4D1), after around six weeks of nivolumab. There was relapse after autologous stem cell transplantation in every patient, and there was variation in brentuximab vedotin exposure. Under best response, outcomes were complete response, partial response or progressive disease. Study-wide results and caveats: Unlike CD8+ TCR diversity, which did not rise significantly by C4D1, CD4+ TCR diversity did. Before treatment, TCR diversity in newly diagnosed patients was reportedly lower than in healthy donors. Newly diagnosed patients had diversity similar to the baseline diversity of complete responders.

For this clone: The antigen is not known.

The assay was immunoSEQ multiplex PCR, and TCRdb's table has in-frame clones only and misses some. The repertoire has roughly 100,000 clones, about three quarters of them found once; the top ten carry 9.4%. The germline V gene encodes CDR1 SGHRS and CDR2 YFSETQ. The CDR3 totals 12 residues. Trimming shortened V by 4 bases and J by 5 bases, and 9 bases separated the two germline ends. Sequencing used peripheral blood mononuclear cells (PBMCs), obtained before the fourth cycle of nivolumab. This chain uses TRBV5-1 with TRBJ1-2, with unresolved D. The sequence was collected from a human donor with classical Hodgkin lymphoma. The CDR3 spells CASSVTDYGYTF. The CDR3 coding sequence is TGCGCCAGCAGCGTGACGGATTATGGCTACACCTTC.